This T cell receptor beta chain was captured by sequencing in a study of blood T cell repertoires in COVID-19. Turning to the study itself: COVID-19 samples collected from the United States, Italy and Spain covered acute and convalescent phases. The analysed material was cDNA or gDNA that came from T cells, B-cell-depleted T cells, or PBMCs.

Germline CDR1 reads SGHRS; CDR2 reads YFSETQ. V trimming: 2 bases; J trimming: 5 bases; junction bases outside the gene matches: 13. There are 16 residues in the CDR3. This clone was found a few times. TCRdb's table, derived via immunoSEQ multiplex PCR, lists solely in-frame clones and lacks some. The table includes 200,000 to 300,000 clones, approximately 86% detected once. The chain links TRBV5-1 to TRBJ2-7, with TRBD1 identical over 7 bases. The receptor was derived from a woman aged 18-29 years who had recovered from COVID-19. The material sequenced was PBMCs or T cells enriched from blood (not recorded which). The DNA of the CDR3 is TGCGCCAGCAGCTTTGGGAACAGGGGTTTGAGGGACGAGCAGTACTTC. Translation: CASSFGNRGLRDEQYF.